This T cell receptor (beta chain) came from a study of chemoradiotherapy in HPV16-positive cancers. Study outcomes and limitations: For HPV16-positive patients, expanding HPV-responsive T cells associated with longer recurrence-free survival. The functional HPV-specific definition rests on just two HPV16-positive patients.

Some clones are missing from TCRdb's copy, which holds only in-frame ones; the method was immunoSEQ multiplex PCR. The table shows some 5,000 clones, with approximately 95% occurring only once. A word on this clone: The antigen remains undetermined.

V was pared by 0 bases and J by 6 bases, with 9 bases between. The CDR3 has 14 residues. Germline CDR1 is LGHNA and CDR2 is YSLEER. The rearrangement joins TRBV4-3 to TRBJ2-1; D remains unclear. This receptor was identified in a human donor with HPV-associated anogenital cancer. Sequenced here: tumor tissue, sampled from a patient who underwent chemoradiotherapy. The DNA for the CDR3 is TGCGCCAGCAGCCAAGACTCCGGAATCAATGAGCAGTTCTTC. This gives the protein CASSQDSGINEQFF.